The 8 T cell receptor beta chains below were found in one sample sequenced in a study of blood T cells in healthy people across ages (dated by TCRdb to the mid-2010s). The protocol used for the library was 5' RACE. Reads for this sample came from an Illumina HiSeq 2500. A second PCR of about 6 to 12 cycles was run with a J-beta primer mix and a sample-barcoded 5' primer. TCRdb reworked the public reads: Q25 trimming with fastp, MiXCR clone assembly, productive beta chains retained. CDR3 protein duplicates are merged, each entry listing the most common genes and DNA. The sample table shows around 820,000 distinct CDR3 sequences, and just under 25% are seen once. Clones ranked in the top ten supply under 4.5% of the sample. These data were also filed under a second study, of T cells of mothers and their children.

Sequencing was carried out using blood. Source of these receptors: a boy younger than 18 in good health.

This clonotype was detected a few times. This sequence joins TRBV4-3 and TRBJ2-5, with TRBD2 identical over 9 bases. With the DNA end fitting TRBJ2-1 better, the J assignment may be wrong. The CDR3 is made up of 16 amino acids. Germline loops: CDR1 LGHNA, CDR2 YSLEER. As DNA, the CDR3 is TGCGCCAGCAGCCAAGACGGGAGCGGGGGGACCAATGAGCAGTTCTTC. Its translation is CASSQDGSGGTNEQFF.

This clonotype occurred a few times. This sequence joins TRBV19 and TRBJ2-1, with D possibly matching TRBD2 (6 bases). The CDR3 spans 12 residues. Germline lookup yields CDR1 LNHDA and CDR2 SQIVND (reference sequence). V was trimmed by 5 bases and J by 10 bases, leaving 12 bases between them. The CDR3 region has the DNA TGTGCCAGTAGTCCGGGACTCTGGGAGCAGTTCTTC. Translating it yields CASSPGLWEQFF. The full variable domain, in which reference TRBV19 and TRBJ2-1 provide the parts outside the CDR3, is DGGITQSPKYLFRKEGQNVTLSCEQNLNHDAMYWYRQDPGQGLRLIYYSQIVNDFQKGDIAEGYSVSREKKESFPLTVTSAQKNPTAFYLCASSPGLWEQFFGPGTRLTVL.

The table lists this clonotype with a count of one. The chain combines TRBV27 with TRBJ2-1; maybe TRBD1 (5 bases). The V gene's germline CDR1 is MNHEY and CDR2 SMNVEV (reference sequence). This CDR3 comprises 16 residues. V was clipped by 5 bases and J by 5 bases, with 19 bases between them. CDR3 loop: CASSPLQGGKDNEQFF. The CDR3 DNA reads as TGTGCCAGCAGTCCACTCCAGGGTGGGAAGGACAATGAGCAGTTCTTC.

This clonotype has more than one count but fewer than ten. The rearrangement joins TRBV20-1 to TRBJ1-2, with D perhaps TRBD1 (5 bases). The CDR3 spans 12 residues. CDR1 and CDR2 (germline): DFQATT, SNEGSKA (reference sequence). The V end lost 6 bases, the J end lost 4 bases, and 12 bases lay between the germline ends. In nucleotides, the CDR3 is TGCAGTGCCCCCTCGGGGGGCTATGGCTACACCTTC. Translated, it gives CSAPSGGYGYTF.

This clonotype was observed a handful of times. The chain uses TRBV7-9 and TRBJ2-5; 7 bases align to TRBD1. Germline CDR1 and CDR2: SEHNR and FQNEAQ (reference sequence). The CDR3 length is 14 residues. Trimming cost V 2 bases and J 8 bases; bases outside gene matches: 8. The CDR3 nucleotides read TGTGCCAGCAGCTTATGGACAGGCTTGGATACCCAGTACTTC. This sequence encodes CASSLWTGLDTQYF.

J is TRBJ2-7 and V is TRBV27; the match to TRBD2 covers 7 bases. Looked up from germline, CDR1 is MNHEY and CDR2 is SMNVEV (reference sequence). This CDR3 spans 16 amino acids. The V segment lost 3 bases and the J segment 5 bases; nucleotides outside the gene matches: 13. The CDR3 DNA sequence: TGTGCCAGCAGTTTTACTATTCCGGGAGGAGTGAACGAGCAGTACTTC. Protein: CASSFTIPGGVNEQYF.

This clonotype showed up just a few times. V gene TRBV2 combines with J gene TRBJ2-3; D is unclear. The CDR3 spans 13 residues. V shed 8 bases and J shed 2 bases, with 11 bases lying between them. Looked up from germline, CDR1 is SNHLY and CDR2 is FYNNEI. The chain's CDR3 is CASHQEYTDTQYF. CDR3 nucleotides: TGTGCCAGCCACCAGGAGTACACAGATACGCAGTATTTT. Full variable domain (missing parts from reference TRBV2 and TRBJ2-3): EPEVTQTPSHQVTQMGQEVILRCVPISNHLYFYWYRQILGQKVEFLVSFYNNEISEKSEIFDDQFSVERPDGSNFTLKIRSTKLEDSAMYFCASHQEYTDTQYFGPGTRLTVL.

About this clonotype: Sequence at one end of the junction differs from germline and may be a read error. The chain is built from TRBV7-3 and TRBJ2-2, with a possible D match to TRBD2 (6 bases). CDR3 length equals 14 residues. CDR1 SGHTA and CDR2 FQGTGA come from the germline V gene. The CDR3 reads CARSPASHTGGLFF. CDR3 bases: TGTGCCAGGAGCCCGGCTAGTCACACCGGGGGGCTGTTTTTT.